The rows below give T cell receptor beta chains drawn from one sample of a study of cytomegalovirus exposure and HLA in healthy donors. Method: immunoSEQ multiplex PCR; TCRdb's copy keeps in-frame clones and lacks some. The sample lists around 130,000 clones, 81% seen once, with about 2.4% in the top ten. The sample comprised PBMCs. These receptors all stem from a woman aged 40 to 50 in good health and CMV-seronegative. Both conserved end residues are part of each CDR3. A D gene is named only where the DNA matches it firmly. Size tells how often a clone was seen (once, few, many) or the class of an expanded clone, and some rows leave it out.

clone size	V gene	J gene	D gene	CDR3 DNA	CDR3 protein
few	TRBV6-6	TRBJ1-1	NA	TGTGCCAGCAGTGCTCGGACACGACATATGAACACTGAAGCTTTCTTT	CASSARTRHMNTEAFF
NA	TRBV6-1	TRBJ2-7	NA	TGTGCCAGCAGTGTTGAGGATCTCTACGAGCAGTACTTC	CASSVEDLYEQYF
NA	TRBV27	TRBJ2-3	TRBD1	TGTGCCAGCAGTGGGAGGGGACAGGGGTTCGATACGCAGTATTTT	CASSGRGQGFDTQYF
NA	TRBV9	TRBJ2-5	TRBD1	TGTGCCAGCAGCGTAGCTTACGACAGGGGGCAGGAGACCCAGTACTTC	CASSVAYDRGQETQYF
NA	TRBV4-3	TRBJ1-2	NA	TGCGCCAGCAGCCCGGCGGGGGAGTATGGCTACACCTTC	CASSPAGEYGYTF
NA	TRBV29-1	TRBJ2-7	TRBD1	TGCAGCGTTGGGGCTGGGACAGGTTCCTACGAGCAGTACTTC	CSVGAGTGSYEQYF
NA	TRBV29-1	TRBJ1-2	TRBD1	TGCAGCGTTGCATATGGACAGGGCTATGGCTACACCTTC	CSVAYGQGYGYTF
few	TRBV5-6	TRBJ1-5	TRBD1	TGTGCCAGCAGCTTGAGGGGACAGGGGAGTAAGCAGCCCCAGCATTTT	CASSLRGQGSKQPQHF
NA	TRBV29-1	TRBJ1-2	TRBD1	TGCAGCGTGACAGGGAGCTCGGAGGGCTACACCTTC	CSVTGSSEGYTF
NA	TRBV15	TRBJ1-1	NA	TGTGCCACCAGCAGAGTTCCGAGACAGGCGCCTAATCGAGCTTTCTTT	CATSRVPRQAPNRAFF
NA	TRBV4-2	TRBJ1-5	TRBD1	TGTGCCAGCGGCGACAGGGATCATCAGCCCCAGCATTTT	CASGDRDHQPQHF
NA	TRBV14	TRBJ2-1	TRBD2	TGTGCCAGCAGCCAAGACCGGGGCGGGAGCTCCTACAATGAGCAGTTCTTC	CASSQDRGGSSYNEQFF
few	TRBV6-6	TRBJ2-5	TRBD1	TGTGCCAGCAGTTACTCTGTGACAGGGGGCGTTGAGACCCAGTACTTC	CASSYSVTGGVETQYF
few	TRBV18	TRBJ2-7	TRBD2	TGTGCCAGCTCACAGGGGACTAGCGGGATCTACGAGCAGTACTTC	CASSQGTSGIYEQYF
NA	TRBV4-2	TRBJ2-7	TRBD1	TGTGCCAGCAGCCAAGATACGGGACAGACAACCTACGAGCAGTACTTC	CASSQDTGQTTYEQYF
few	TRBV6-1	TRBJ2-7	TRBD1	TGTGCCAGCAGGCCCAGGGACAGGGGGATCCACGAGCAGTACTTC	CASRPRDRGIHEQYF
NA	TRBV4-1	TRBJ1-2	TRBD1	TGCGCCAGCAGCCGACAGGGGTGGGGCTACACCTTC	CASSRQGWGYTF
once	TRBV6-5	TRBJ2-7	NA	TGTGCCAGCAGTTACGCAGCGACTCGCCCCGCGTACGAGCAGTACTTC	CASSYAATRPAYEQYF
NA	TRBV5-1	TRBJ2-3	TRBD2	TGCGCCAGCAGCCATCTCCTCTCTAGCGGGGGTTCAAGCACAGATACGCAGTATTTT	CASSHLLSSGGSSTDTQYF
NA	TRBV7-3	TRBJ1-1	NA	TGTGCCAGCAGCTTAACTGGGGGAGGGACTGAAGCTTTCTTT	CASSLTGGGTEAFF
NA	TRBV25-1	TRBJ1-1	NA	TGTGCCAGCAGTGAAATTTCCGGGGAAGCTTTCTTT	CASSEISGEAFF
NA	TRBV5-6	TRBJ2-1	TRBD2	TGTGCCAGCAGCTTGCTGCTAGCGGGAGATGAGCAGTTCTTC	CASSLLLAGDEQFF
NA	TRBV4-1	TRBJ1-2	TRBD1	TGCGCCAGCAGCCAGACGGGACAGGGTATGAACTATGGCTACACCTTC	CASSQTGQGMNYGYTF
NA	TRBV19	TRBJ1-5	TRBD1	TGTGCCAGTACCCCCCGGGACAGGGTTCAGCCCCAGCATTTT	CASTPRDRVQPQHF
NA	TRBV4-1	TRBJ2-1	NA	TGCGCCAGCAGCCAAGGGGAGCATTCAGTTACCAATGAGCAGTTCTTC	CASSQGEHSVTNEQFF
NA	TRBV30	TRBJ1-1	TRBD1	TGTGTTTGGGACAGGGATTACCCTAACACTGAAGCTTTCTTT	CVWDRDYPNTEAFF
NA	TRBV5-1	TRBJ2-1	TRBD2	TGCGCCAGCAGCTTGGATCTTGGGGGAGGGCTCAACCACAATGAGCAGTTCTTC	CASSLDLGGGLNHNEQFF
NA	TRBV19	TRBJ1-1	NA	TGTGCCAGTAGTCCCCGGGTAAACACTGAAGCTTTCTTT	CASSPRVNTEAFF
NA	TRBV7-9	TRBJ2-7	TRBD2	TGTGCCAGCAGCGATACTAGCGGGGGCTTTTACGAGCAGTACTTC	CASSDTSGGFYEQYF
NA	TRBV10-3	TRBJ2-1	TRBD2	TGTGCCATCAGTGACCCTAGCGGACTACCCTCCTACAATGAGCAGTTCTTC	CAISDPSGLPSYNEQFF
NA	TRBV5-1	TRBJ1-1	NA	TGCGCCAGCAGCTTTCGAAGCGGCACTGAAGCTTTCTTT	CASSFRSGTEAFF
NA	TRBV10-3	TRBJ2-1	TRBD1	TGTGCCATCAGACCGGGACAGGGGCCGTACAATGAGCAGTTCTTC	CAIRPGQGPYNEQFF
NA	TRBV7-2	TRBJ1-2	TRBD1	TGTGCCAGCAGCTTAGACAGGGGGCGCAGCTATGGCTACACCTTC	CASSLDRGRSYGYTF
NA	TRBV18	TRBJ1-2	NA	TGTGCCAGCTCACCTGACAGGAACTATGGCTACACCTTC	CASSPDRNYGYTF
few	TRBV4-2	TRBJ1-2	NA	TGTGCCAGCAGCCCCAATCTGGGGCCCAGCAAAGGCTACACCTTC	CASSPNLGPSKGYTF
NA	TRBV7-9	TRBJ2-6	TRBD1	TGTTCCAGCAGCTTACGGGGACAGGGGAACTCTGGGGCCAACGTCCTGACTTTC	CSSSLRGQGNSGANVLTF
NA	TRBV18	TRBJ1-1	TRBD1	TGTGCCAGCTCACCACTGACAGGGTGGAACACTGAAGCTTTCTTT	CASSPLTGWNTEAFF
NA	TRBV4-3	TRBJ1-6	NA	TGCGCCAGCAGCCAAGAGAAAGCAGGCATCGGAAATTCACCCCTCCACTTT	CASSQEKAGIGNSPLHF
NA	TRBV15	TRBJ2-2	NA	TGTGCCACCAGCAGAGGCCTTAGTGCGAACACCGGGGAGCTGTTTTTT	CATSRGLSANTGELFF
few	TRBV5-1	TRBJ1-2	TRBD1	TGCGCCAGCAGCTCTAAGAACAGGGGATCTAACTATGGCTACACCTTC	CASSSKNRGSNYGYTF
NA	TRBV9	TRBJ2-7	NA	TGTGCCAGCAGCGTTGACAGTATAACCTACGAGCAGTACTTC	CASSVDSITYEQYF
NA	TRBV5-6	TRBJ1-3	TRBD1	TGTGCCAGCAGCGTTACGGGACAGCGAGCCTCTGGAAACACCATATATTTT	CASSVTGQRASGNTIYF
NA	TRBV7-2	TRBJ2-3	NA	TGTGCCAGCAGCCGCTTAGATCCAGATACGCAGTATTTT	CASSRLDPDTQYF
NA	TRBV9	TRBJ2-1	TRBD1	TGTGCCAGCAGCGCCTCCGGGACAGGGGGCACTGATGAGCAGTTCTTC	CASSASGTGGTDEQFF
NA	TRBV5-1	TRBJ1-4	NA	TGCGCCAGCAGCTTGGCGGCAGGGGCGGGTAATGAAAAACTGTTTTTT	CASSLAAGAGNEKLFF
NA	TRBV19	TRBJ2-7	TRBD1	TGTGCCACAAGGGACAGTGGAAATTCCTACGAGCAGTACTTC	CATRDSGNSYEQYF
NA	TRBV7-9	TRBJ2-1	NA	TGTGCCAGCAGCCTGGACTTCAATGAGCAGTTCTTC	CASSLDFNEQFF
NA	TRBV19	TRBJ2-7	NA	TGTGCCAGTAGTGATCCGGTCGAGCAGTACTTC	CASSDPVEQYF
few	TRBV30	TRBJ1-2	NA	TGTGCCTGGAGTGACAGATTCGGCGGCTACACCTTC	CAWSDRFGGYTF